Below are 21 T cell receptor beta chains sequenced from a single sample in a study of shared clonotypes between healthy human individuals. This table comes from immunoSEQ multiplex PCR, and its TCRdb copy is limited to in-frame clones, with some not included. The sample has around 1.1 million clones, roughly 74% seen once. The sequenced material came from memory CD4+ T cells from PBMCs. Described subset: CD45RA-negative fraction. The receptor set was obtained from a man aged 18 to 29 in good health. Some clones in this sample may be carry-over from other donors' samples.

Details on this clone: A single base separates this from a much larger clone, so it may be a read error. This specimen includes other DNA sequences encoding the same CDR3. This sequence joins TRBV7-2 and TRBJ2-7; 13 bases align to TRBD2. The V segment lost 1 base and the J segment 3 bases; nucleotides outside the gene matches: 0. The germline CDR1 and CDR2 sequences are SGHTA and FQGNSA. The CDR3 runs 15 residues. The CDR3 sequence is CASSLGTSGSYEQYF. CDR3 nucleotides: TGTGCCAGCAGCTTAGGGACTAGCGGGAGCTACGAGCAGTACTTC.

The rearrangement uses TRBV7-7 and TRBJ2-7, with 10 bases lining up with TRBD1. V trimming: 5 bases; J trimming: 6 bases; junction bases outside the gene matches: 7. This CDR3 contains 14 residues. Looked up from germline, CDR1 is SSHAT and CDR2 is FNYEAQ (reference sequence). CDR3 DNA sequence: TGTGCCAGCAGCCCCGACAGGGGGCAGGGCGAGCAGTACTTC. It specifies CASSPDRGQGEQYF.

The chain joins TRBV5-6 to TRBJ1-1; tentatively, D is TRBD1 (6 bases). This CDR3 comprises 14 residues. With 0 bases removed from V and 5 bases from J, the gap between germline ends came to 11 bases. The germline CDR1 and CDR2 sequences are SGHDT and YYEEEE. The CDR3 DNA is TGTGCCAGCAGCTTGGGACCTACAGGGACTGAAGCTTTCTTT. It specifies CASSLGPTGTEAFF.

The J gene is TRBJ1-5, the V gene TRBV7-9; tentatively, D is TRBD1 (6 bases). The CDR3 runs 14 residues. The germline V gene has CDR1 SEHNR and CDR2 FQNEAQ (reference sequence). V lost 4 bases to trimming and J lost 5 bases, with 12 bases between them. The CDR3 sequence: CASSSTGSYQPQHF. The DNA of the CDR3 is TGTGCCAGCAGCTCCACAGGGTCGTATCAGCCCCAGCATTTT. The entire variable domain, with the rest obtained from reference TRBV7-9 and TRBJ1-5, is as follows: DTGVSQNPRHKITKRGQNVTFRCDPISEHNRLYWYRQTLGQGPEFLTYFQNEAQLEKSRLLSDRFSAERPKGSFSTLEIQRTEQGDSAMYLCASSSTGSYQPQHFGDGTRLSIL.

In its sample, this clone was seen many times. The rearrangement uses TRBV28 and TRBJ2-7; D not certain. This CDR3 comprises 12 residues. Looked up from germline, CDR1 is MDHEN and CDR2 is SYDVKM. The germline V and J ends were trimmed by 6 bases and 12 bases, with 18 bases remaining between them. The CDR3 DNA is TGTGCCAGCAGCCCACCCCTTGGGGTCTGGTACTTC. It encodes CASSPPLGVWYF.

The chain carries TRBV28 and TRBJ2-7; 8 bases line up with TRBD2. Losses at the gene ends were 5 bases for V and 3 bases for J; bases not matched to a gene: 9. Germline CDR1 is MDHEN and CDR2 is SYDVKM. The CDR3 is made up of 15 amino acids. CDR3 DNA sequence: TGTGCCAGCAGTACGGGGGGGGTTAGGGACTACGAGCAGTACTTC. It yields the protein CASSTGGVRDYEQYF. Supplemented by reference TRBV28 and TRBJ2-7, the full variable domain reads DVKVTQSSRYLVKRTGEKVFLECVQDMDHENMFWYRQDPGLGLRLIYFSYDVKMKEKGDIPEGYSVSREKKERFSLILESASTNQTSMYLCASSTGGVRDYEQYFGPGTRLTVT.

The chain couples TRBV6-4 to TRBJ1-5; the match to TRBD1 covers 7 bases. V lost 3 bases, J lost 0 bases, and 5 bases stayed unmatched. Per the germline V gene, CDR1 is MRHNA and CDR2 is SNTAGT. The CDR3 is made up of 16 amino acids. CDR3 region: CASSEAGGDSNQPQHF. The CDR3 DNA follows: TGTGCCAGCAGTGAGGCAGGGGGTGATAGCAATCAGCCCCAGCATTTT.

This clone was counted only a few times. The V and J genes are TRBV7-9 and TRBJ2-7; the D gene could be TRBD1 or TRBD2 (6 bases each). Germline V gene lookup returns CDR1 SEHNR and CDR2 FQNEAQ (reference sequence). The CDR3 runs 16 residues. Deletions cut 5 bases from V and 0 bases from J, with 17 bases between. The CDR3 DNA reads TGTGCCAGCAGCCCACAGGGACTGTTCTCCTCCTACGAGCAGTACTTC. It is translated as CASSPQGLFSSYEQYF.

The rearrangement links TRBV7-3 to TRBJ2-7, with 7 nucleotides matching TRBD2. The V segment lost 5 bases and the J segment 6 bases; nucleotides outside the gene matches: 7. CDR3 size: 13 residues. The germline gives CDR1 SGHTA, CDR2 FQGTGA. As DNA, the CDR3 is TGTGCCAGCAGCCCCGATTGGGGGGGCGAGCAGTACTTC. Protein product: CASSPDWGGEQYF.

The chain has TRBV6-5 and TRBJ2-5, with 12 bases lining up with TRBD2. The ends lost 2 bases at V and 6 bases at J; junction bases unmatched: 4. CDR1 and CDR2 (germline): MNHEY, SVGAGI. This CDR3 contains 15 residues. The CDR3 DNA follows: TGTGCCAGCAGTTACGCTAGCGGGAGGGTGAAGACCCAGTACTTC. This encodes CASSYASGRVKTQYF.

V usage is TRBV11-2 and J usage is TRBJ2-2; tentatively, D is TRBD2 (6 bases). In germline, CDR1 is SGHAT, CDR2 FQNNGV. This CDR3 region has 16 residues. The germline V and J ends were trimmed by 5 bases and 0 bases, with 13 bases remaining between them. CDR3: CASSQSGGTNTGELFF. The CDR3 DNA is TGTGCCAGCAGCCAGTCGGGCGGGACGAACACCGGGGAGCTGTTTTTT.

The chain links TRBV4-2 to TRBJ2-7, with TRBD2 matching 10 bases. With 0 bases clipped from V and 2 bases from J, the junction kept 4 bases outside the gene matches. The CDR3 length is 16 residues. Germline V CDR1 and CDR2: LGHNA, YNFKEQ. As DNA, the CDR3 is TGTGCCAGCAGCCAAGAACGGACTAGCGGTCCCTACGAGCAGTACTTC. Translated: CASSQERTSGPYEQYF.

The V gene is TRBV6-6, the J gene TRBJ2-1; 12 bases fit TRBD2. Germline V gives CDR1 MNHNY, CDR2 SVGAGI (reference sequence). V dropped 6 bases and J dropped 4; count of bases not matched to a gene: 4. The CDR3 has 15 residues. The CDR3 DNA is TGTGCCAGCAGCACTAGCGGGAGGATTTACAATGAGCAGTTCTTC. Its protein product is CASSTSGRIYNEQFF.

J is TRBJ2-7 and V is TRBV5-1; the D gene is possibly TRBD1 (6 bases). V dropped 4 bases and J dropped 3 bases, with 17 bases sitting between them. CDR1 and CDR2 (germline): SGHRS, YFSETQ. This CDR3 comprises 15 residues. The CDR3 sequence is CASSQGAGEFYEQYF. CDR3 nucleotides: TGCGCCAGCAGCCAAGGGGCAGGGGAGTTCTACGAGCAGTACTTC.

The rearrangement links TRBV18 to TRBJ2-1; 9 bases agree with TRBD1. V shed 0 bases and J 10 bases; nucleotides not matched to a gene: 10. The CDR3 runs 16 residues. CDR1 and CDR2 (germline): KGHSH, LQKENI. CDR3 bases: TGTGCCAGCTCACCACCACAGGGGGCGCGAGGTTTGGAGCAGTTCTTC. This translates into CASSPPQGARGLEQFF.

CDR3 in DNA: TGCGCCAGCAGACGCGAGGGAGACGGGGAGCTGTTTTTT. Amino acid sequence: CASRREGDGELFF. The rearrangement uses TRBV5-1 and TRBJ2-2; TRBD2 is a possible D gene (5 bases). CDR3 length equals 13 residues. Trimming left V 5 bases short and J 7 bases short, with 12 bases between. Germline V gives CDR1 SGHRS, CDR2 YFSETQ.

V is TRBV5-8 and J is TRBJ2-5, with D hard to call. Germline V CDR1 and CDR2: SGHTS, YDEGEE. The CDR3 has 13 amino acids. Trimming removed 6 bases from V and 4 bases from J, with 13 bases in between. CDR3 in DNA: TGTGCCAGCACCAGAACCCCCCGAGAGACCCAGTACTTC. It specifies CASTRTPRETQYF.

This chain uses TRBV19 with TRBJ1-5; no firm D call. V was clipped by 3 bases and J by 1 base, with 10 bases between them. The CDR3 contains 15 residues. Germline V lookup: CDR1 LNHDA, CDR2 SQIVND (reference sequence). CDR3 DNA sequence: TGTGCCAGTAGTATTCCCGGTCGGAGCAATCAGCCCCAGCATTTT. It codes for CASSIPGRSNQPQHF.

The V and J genes are TRBV28 and TRBJ2-7; possibly TRBD2 for D (5 bases). The CDR3 length is 13 residues. Trimming stripped 3 bases from V and 9 bases from J, with 15 bases between. Germline V CDR1 and CDR2: MDHEN, SYDVKM. CDR3 loop: CASSLGGFAGQYF. The CDR3 bases are TGTGCCAGCAGTTTGGGCGGGTTCGCGGGGCAGTACTTC.

This chain joins TRBV2 and TRBJ2-7; 9 positions match TRBD1. There are 13 residues in the CDR3. V was clipped by 5 bases and J by 6 bases; unmatched bases: 5. Looked up from germline, CDR1 is SNHLY and CDR2 is FYNNEI. In DNA, the CDR3 is TGTGCCAGCAGTCCCGGGACAGGGAGCGAGCAGTACTTC. Its protein product is CASSPGTGSEQYF.

This clone was seen a few times. The chain uses TRBV4-1 and TRBJ2-4; tentative D call: TRBD2 (5 bases). The CDR3 totals 18 residues. Trimming took off 0 bases at V and 0 bases at J, with 15 bases between the two ends. Per germline, CDR1 MGHRA and CDR2 YSYEKL. CDR3 coding DNA: TGCGCCAGCAGCCAAGAGCAAGCAGCGGAGTTAGCCAAAAACATTCAGTACTTC. Its translation is CASSQEQAAELAKNIQYF.